These T cell receptor beta chains were read from a single sample in a study of shared clonotypes between healthy human individuals. Data came from immunoSEQ multiplex PCR; TCRdb stores just in-frame clones and leaves some out. The sample records more than 400,000 clones, about 72% being singletons. Sequencing input: PBMCs. Receptor source: a middle-aged woman in good health. Some clones in this sample may be carry-over from other donors' samples. CDR3s include the opening cysteine and the closing phenylalanine or tryptophan. Fields, in order: V gene, clone size, D gene, J gene, CDR3 protein, CDR3 DNA. The D gene is left open where the match is weak. The size entry is marked missing in some rows and otherwise reads once, few, many or a size class.

v_gene: TRBV5-1; abundance: NA; d_gene: NA; j_gene: TRBJ1-4; CDR3aa: CASSLAGGNEKLFF; CDR3nt: TGCGCCAGCAGCTTGGCGGGCGGTAATGAAAAACTGTTTTTT
v_gene: TRBV28; abundance: NA; d_gene: NA; j_gene: TRBJ2-4; CDR3aa: CASSGRKGKNIQYF; CDR3nt: TGTGCCAGCAGTGGCAGGAAGGGCAAAAACATTCAGTACTTC
v_gene: TRBV7-2; abundance: many; d_gene: NA; j_gene: TRBJ1-5; CDR3aa: CASSLRGNQPQHF; CDR3nt: TGTGCCAGCAGCTTACGGGGGAATCAGCCCCAGCATTTT
v_gene: TRBV5-1; abundance: few; d_gene: NA; j_gene: TRBJ1-5; CDR3aa: CASSLDGVQPQHF; CDR3nt: TGCGCCAGCAGCTTGGATGGGGTTCAGCCCCAGCATTTT
v_gene: TRBV28; abundance: few; d_gene: NA; j_gene: TRBJ2-7; CDR3aa: CASSVGPLEQYF; CDR3nt: TGTGCCAGCAGTGTGGGACCCCTCGAGCAGTACTTC
v_gene: TRBV7-3; abundance: once; d_gene: TRBD2; j_gene: TRBJ2-7; CDR3aa: CASSLTPVAGGIYEQYF; CDR3nt: TGTGCCAGCAGCTTAACGCCGGTAGCGGGAGGCATATACGAGCAGTACTTC
v_gene: TRBV19; abundance: NA; d_gene: NA; j_gene: TRBJ2-1; CDR3aa: CASSGPGLAYNEQFF; CDR3nt: TGTGCCAGTAGTGGTCCGGGACTCGCCTACAATGAGCAGTTCTTC
v_gene: TRBV6-8; abundance: NA; d_gene: NA; j_gene: TRBJ1-5; CDR3aa: CASSYGTENQPQHF; CDR3nt: TGTGCCAGCAGTTACGGGACGGAGAATCAGCCCCAGCATTTT
v_gene: TRBV19; abundance: NA; d_gene: TRBD1; j_gene: TRBJ1-5; CDR3aa: CASSIEGAKPQHF; CDR3nt: TGTGCCAGTAGTATCGAGGGGGCGAAGCCCCAGCATTTT
v_gene: TRBV5-1; abundance: NA; d_gene: NA; j_gene: TRBJ1-1; CDR3aa: CASRTELLNTEAFF; CDR3nt: TGCGCCAGCAGGACAGAACTCCTGAACACTGAAGCTTTCTTT
v_gene: TRBV5-8; abundance: few; d_gene: TRBD2; j_gene: TRBJ2-5; CDR3aa: CASSRSGRIQETQYF; CDR3nt: TGTGCCAGCAGCCGTAGCGGGAGAATCCAAGAGACCCAGTACTTC
v_gene: TRBV27; abundance: NA; d_gene: NA; j_gene: TRBJ1-2; CDR3aa: CASSPAGSGTAYGYTF; CDR3nt: TGTGCCAGCAGTCCAGCAGGATCGGGGACGGCCTATGGCTACACCTTC
v_gene: TRBV29-1; abundance: few; d_gene: NA; j_gene: TRBJ2-7; CDR3aa: CSGQTGRGDYEQYF; CDR3nt: TGCAGCGGGCAAACTGGCAGGGGGGACTACGAGCAGTACTTC
v_gene: TRBV6-5; abundance: NA; d_gene: TRBD2; j_gene: TRBJ2-7; CDR3aa: CASSLRSGVISYEQYF; CDR3nt: TGTGCCAGCAGTTTGAGGAGCGGGGTGATCTCCTACGAGCAGTACTTC
v_gene: TRBV5-8; abundance: NA; d_gene: NA; j_gene: TRBJ1-2; CDR3aa: CASSLDSWTANYGYTF; CDR3nt: TGTGCCAGCAGCTTGGACTCTTGGACAGCTAACTATGGCTACACCTTC
v_gene: TRBV7-2; abundance: NA; d_gene: TRBD1; j_gene: TRBJ1-2; CDR3aa: CASSEGQGYGYTF; CDR3nt: TGTGCCAGCAGCGAGGGACAGGGCTATGGCTACACCTTC
v_gene: TRBV2; abundance: NA; d_gene: TRBD2; j_gene: TRBJ2-3; CDR3aa: CASSRFSGTSTDTQYF; CDR3nt: TGTGCCAGCAGTCGATTTAGCGGGACTAGCACAGATACGCAGTATTTT
v_gene: TRBV2; abundance: few; d_gene: TRBD1; j_gene: TRBJ1-1; CDR3aa: CASSERGTGGLGSNTEAFF; CDR3nt: TGTGCCAGCAGTGAGCGTGGGACAGGGGGCCTTGGCTCGAACACTGAAGCTTTCTTT
v_gene: TRBV28; abundance: NA; d_gene: TRBD2; j_gene: TRBJ2-7; CDR3aa: CASSFRGQGTSGTYEQYF; CDR3nt: TGTGCCAGCAGTTTCCGGGGACAGGGGACTAGCGGGACCTACGAGCAGTACTTC
v_gene: TRBV5-6; abundance: NA; d_gene: NA; j_gene: TRBJ2-1; CDR3aa: CASSFTGYNEQFF; CDR3nt: TGTGCCAGCAGCTTCACAGGCTACAATGAGCAGTTCTTC
v_gene: TRBV20-1; abundance: NA; d_gene: NA; j_gene: TRBJ1-1; CDR3aa: CSLNTEAFF; CDR3nt: TGCAGCTTGAACACTGAAGCTTTCTTT
v_gene: TRBV28; abundance: NA; d_gene: NA; j_gene: TRBJ1-4; CDR3aa: CASSLASLDTGEKLFF; CDR3nt: TGTGCCAGCAGTCTGGCGAGTTTGGATACGGGAGAAAAACTGTTTTTT
v_gene: TRBV7-6; abundance: NA; d_gene: NA; j_gene: TRBJ2-7; CDR3aa: CASSPVTGIDEQYF; CDR3nt: TGTGCCAGCAGCCCCGTTACAGGGATCGACGAGCAGTACTTC
v_gene: TRBV5-6; abundance: NA; d_gene: TRBD1; j_gene: TRBJ2-1; CDR3aa: CASSFRDREGEQFF; CDR3nt: TGTGCCAGCAGCTTCCGGGACAGGGAGGGGGAGCAGTTCTTC
v_gene: TRBV5-5; abundance: NA; d_gene: TRBD1; j_gene: TRBJ1-2; CDR3aa: CASSFMEGGEYGYTF; CDR3nt: TGTGCCAGCAGCTTCATGGAAGGGGGCGAATATGGCTACACCTTC
v_gene: TRBV5-1; abundance: NA; d_gene: TRBD2; j_gene: TRBJ2-2; CDR3aa: CASSPELAGDTGELFF; CDR3nt: TGCGCCAGCAGCCCAGAGCTAGCGGGAGACACCGGGGAGCTGTTTTTT
v_gene: TRBV28; abundance: NA; d_gene: TRBD2; j_gene: TRBJ2-5; CDR3aa: CASSSRTSAYQETQYF; CDR3nt: TGTGCCAGCAGTTCTCGGACTAGCGCCTACCAAGAGACCCAGTACTTC
v_gene: TRBV7-2; abundance: NA; d_gene: NA; j_gene: TRBJ2-7; CDR3aa: CASSQRGGSYEQYF; CDR3nt: TGTGCCAGCAGCCAACGTGGCGGATCCTACGAGCAGTACTTC
v_gene: TRBV27; abundance: once; d_gene: NA; j_gene: TRBJ1-4; CDR3aa: CASSTDTRKLFF; CDR3nt: TGTGCCAGCAGTACCGACACCCGAAAACTGTTTTTT
v_gene: TRBV30; abundance: NA; d_gene: TRBD1; j_gene: TRBJ2-5; CDR3aa: CARSVLKKGQGAGQETQYF; CDR3nt: TGTGCCCGGAGTGTACTGAAAAAGGGACAGGGGGCGGGCCAAGAGACCCAGTACTTC
v_gene: TRBV11-1; abundance: NA; d_gene: NA; j_gene: TRBJ2-3; CDR3aa: CASSLARRVGDTQYF; CDR3nt: TGTGCCAGCAGCTTAGCGCGCAGGGTTGGAGATACGCAGTATTTT
v_gene: TRBV10-3; abundance: NA; d_gene: NA; j_gene: TRBJ1-1; CDR3aa: CAISERSDHEAFF; CDR3nt: TGTGCCATCAGTGAGAGAAGTGATCATGAAGCTTTCTTT